This TCR beta chain was sequenced for a study of blood T cell repertoires in COVID-19. Study in general: PBMCs, B-cell-depleted T cells, or T cells were the source of the cDNA or gDNA that made up the material.

J lost 10 bases, V lost 4 bases, and 8 bases had no gene match. The CDR3 loop spans 15 amino acids. From germline, CDR1 is SGHRS and CDR2 YFSETQ. Methods used by the authors: For nucleated cells, counts were estimated from reference gene primer amplification. The data were produced by immunoSEQ multiplex PCR, yet TCRdb's version contains in-frame clones alone and is incomplete. V, J and clone size are taken as reported in that table, and D and trimming were inferred from the DNA itself. Of under 45,000 clones in the sample, roughly 90% are singletons; the top ten hold less than 50%. Sequenced input: peripheral blood. The TCR originated in a man aged 60 to 75 with active or convalescent COVID-19. This chain connects TRBV5-1 to TRBJ2-1, with 13 bases aligning to TRBD2. The CDR3 DNA follows: TGCGCCAGCAGCCCTACTAGCGGGGGGGCCGACGAGCAGTTCTTC. This sequence encodes CASSPTSGGADEQFF.